The rows below give T cell receptor beta chains drawn from one sample of a study of cytomegalovirus exposure and HLA in healthy donors. Some clones are missing from TCRdb's copy, which holds only in-frame ones; the method was immunoSEQ multiplex PCR. The sample comprises roughly 150,000 clones, about three quarters of which are singletons, and about 2.3% rests with the top ten. The sequenced sample was PBMCs. The receptors here all came from a female donor in good health and CMV-seronegative. CDR3s include the opening cysteine and the closing phenylalanine or tryptophan. The D gene is left open where the match is weak. A clone size is listed for some rows: how often the clone was seen (once, few, many), or a class if it is expanded.

clone_size: NA; v_call: TRBV6-5; j_call: TRBJ1-1; d_call: NA; cdr3_aa: CASQSPGNTEAFF; cdr3_nt: TGTGCCAGCCAGAGCCCAGGAAACACTGAAGCTTTCTTT
clone_size: NA; v_call: TRBV19; j_call: TRBJ2-3; d_call: NA; cdr3_aa: CASSPRQFTDTQYF; cdr3_nt: TGTGCCAGTAGTCCGAGACAGTTCACAGATACGCAGTATTTT
clone_size: NA; v_call: TRBV30; j_call: TRBJ1-5; d_call: NA; cdr3_aa: CAWSVQGNQPQHF; cdr3_nt: TGTGCCTGGAGTGTACAGGGTAATCAGCCCCAGCATTTT
clone_size: NA; v_call: TRBV13; j_call: TRBJ2-1; d_call: TRBD2; cdr3_aa: CASSLIAGGLHEQFF; cdr3_nt: TGTGCCAGCAGCCTCATTGCGGGAGGACTCCATGAGCAGTTCTTC
clone_size: NA; v_call: TRBV7-9; j_call: TRBJ2-7; d_call: TRBD1; cdr3_aa: CASSLDRGSYEQYF; cdr3_nt: TGTGCCAGCAGCCTGGACAGGGGATCCTACGAGCAGTACTTC
clone_size: NA; v_call: TRBV6-5; j_call: TRBJ1-2; d_call: TRBD1; cdr3_aa: CASSRDRANYGYTF; cdr3_nt: TGTGCCAGCAGCCGGGACAGGGCTAACTATGGCTACACCTTC
clone_size: few; v_call: TRBV7-6; j_call: TRBJ2-2; d_call: NA; cdr3_aa: CASSNRERGELFF; cdr3_nt: TGTGCCAGCAGCAACAGGGAACGCGGGGAGCTGTTTTTT
clone_size: NA; v_call: TRBV23-1; j_call: TRBJ1-2; d_call: NA; cdr3_aa: CASSHQGNYGYTF; cdr3_nt: TGCGCCAGCAGTCATCAGGGGAACTATGGCTACACCTTC
clone_size: NA; v_call: TRBV7-2; j_call: TRBJ2-7; d_call: TRBD2; cdr3_aa: CASSGRTSNAYEQYF; cdr3_nt: TGTGCCAGCAGCGGACGGACTAGCAATGCCTACGAGCAGTACTTC
clone_size: NA; v_call: TRBV4-1; j_call: TRBJ2-5; d_call: TRBD2; cdr3_aa: CASSPRLALETQYF; cdr3_nt: TGCGCCAGCAGCCCGAGACTAGCTTTGGAGACCCAGTACTTC
clone_size: NA; v_call: TRBV7-8; j_call: TRBJ2-7; d_call: TRBD2; cdr3_aa: CASSLQTSGRAYEQYF; cdr3_nt: TGTGCCAGCAGCTTACAGACTAGCGGGAGGGCCTACGAGCAGTACTTC
clone_size: few; v_call: TRBV28; j_call: TRBJ1-6; d_call: NA; cdr3_aa: CASRLTRNNSPLHF; cdr3_nt: TGTGCCAGCAGACTCACCAGGAATAATTCACCCCTCCACTTT
clone_size: NA; v_call: TRBV29-1; j_call: TRBJ2-1; d_call: NA; cdr3_aa: CSVGTRSYNEQFF; cdr3_nt: TGCAGCGTGGGCACTAGATCCTACAATGAGCAGTTCTTC
clone_size: few; v_call: TRBV7-2; j_call: TRBJ1-1; d_call: TRBD1; cdr3_aa: CASSSRQGGNTEAFF; cdr3_nt: TGTGCCAGCAGCTCGCGACAGGGAGGGAACACTGAAGCTTTCTTT
clone_size: once; v_call: TRBV5-6; j_call: TRBJ1-1; d_call: NA; cdr3_aa: CASTRSGAGSTEAFF; cdr3_nt: TGTGCCAGCACTCGGTCGGGCGCTGGGAGCACTGAAGCTTTCTTT
clone_size: NA; v_call: TRBV7-3; j_call: TRBJ1-5; d_call: TRBD1; cdr3_aa: CARGTGDRQPQHF; cdr3_nt: TGTGCCAGGGGGACAGGGGATAGACAGCCCCAGCATTTT
clone_size: few; v_call: TRBV4-1; j_call: TRBJ2-1; d_call: TRBD1; cdr3_aa: CASSHLTGGSFNEQFF; cdr3_nt: TGCGCCAGCAGCCACTTGACAGGGGGCAGTTTCAATGAGCAGTTCTTC
clone_size: NA; v_call: TRBV7-3; j_call: TRBJ1-2; d_call: TRBD1; cdr3_aa: CASSSRTGDGYTF; cdr3_nt: TGTGCCAGCAGCTCCCGGACAGGGGATGGCTACACCTTC
clone_size: NA; v_call: TRBV2; j_call: TRBJ2-7; d_call: TRBD1; cdr3_aa: CASSGGTGATYEQYF; cdr3_nt: TGTGCCAGCAGCGGGGGGACAGGGGCCACCTACGAGCAGTACTTC
clone_size: NA; v_call: TRBV6-1; j_call: TRBJ1-5; d_call: NA; cdr3_aa: CASSEGRRQPQHF; cdr3_nt: TGTGCCAGCAGTGAAGGGAGGCGGCAGCCCCAGCATTTT
clone_size: NA; v_call: TRBV5-1; j_call: TRBJ2-7; d_call: NA; cdr3_aa: CASSLEATRGYEQYF; cdr3_nt: TGCGCCAGCAGCTTGGAGGCCACCAGGGGCTACGAGCAGTACTTC
clone_size: NA; v_call: TRBV6-1; j_call: TRBJ2-7; d_call: NA; cdr3_aa: CAISWHFLEQYF; cdr3_nt: TGTGCCATCTCATGGCATTTCCTCGAGCAGTACTTC
clone_size: NA; v_call: TRBV19; j_call: TRBJ2-2; d_call: TRBD2; cdr3_aa: CASTIPSGAGTGELFF; cdr3_nt: TGTGCCAGTACCATCCCTAGCGGGGCGGGCACCGGGGAGCTGTTTTTT
clone_size: NA; v_call: TRBV7-9; j_call: TRBJ1-2; d_call: NA; cdr3_aa: CASSSTPTGVWYGYTF; cdr3_nt: TGTGCCAGCAGCTCGACTCCGACAGGCGTTTGGTATGGCTACACCTTC
clone_size: NA; v_call: TRBV4-1; j_call: TRBJ2-7; d_call: NA; cdr3_aa: CASSHPGPSPAYEQYF; cdr3_nt: TGCGCCAGCAGCCATCCTGGGCCGAGCCCTGCCTACGAGCAGTACTTC
clone_size: NA; v_call: TRBV4-1; j_call: TRBJ2-7; d_call: TRBD1; cdr3_aa: CASSQVQGSSYEQYF; cdr3_nt: TGCGCCAGCAGCCAAGTACAGGGGAGCTCCTACGAGCAGTACTTC
clone_size: NA; v_call: TRBV5-4; j_call: TRBJ2-5; d_call: TRBD1; cdr3_aa: CASSTPDRGETQYF; cdr3_nt: TGTGCCAGCAGCACGCCGGACAGGGGGGAGACCCAGTACTTC
clone_size: NA; v_call: TRBV6-5; j_call: TRBJ2-7; d_call: TRBD1; cdr3_aa: CASTLTGTHEQYF; cdr3_nt: TGTGCCAGCACCCTGACAGGGACCCACGAGCAGTACTTC
clone_size: NA; v_call: TRBV7-3; j_call: TRBJ2-1; d_call: TRBD2; cdr3_aa: CASSVSGTSNEQFF; cdr3_nt: TGTGCCAGCAGCGTATCCGGGACTAGCAATGAGCAGTTCTTC
clone_size: NA; v_call: TRBV5-5; j_call: TRBJ1-3; d_call: NA; cdr3_aa: CASRGQVPSGNTIYF; cdr3_nt: TGTGCCAGCAGGGGTCAGGTCCCCTCTGGAAACACCATATATTTT
clone_size: NA; v_call: TRBV30; j_call: TRBJ1-1; d_call: NA; cdr3_aa: CAWTLGQLNTEAFF; cdr3_nt: TGTGCCTGGACCCTTGGGCAGCTGAACACTGAAGCTTTCTTT
clone_size: NA; v_call: TRBV29-1; j_call: TRBJ1-2; d_call: TRBD1; cdr3_aa: CSVGQGYGYTF; cdr3_nt: TGCAGCGTTGGACAGGGCTATGGCTACACCTTC
clone_size: NA; v_call: TRBV19; j_call: TRBJ2-4; d_call: TRBD2; cdr3_aa: CASSLGTSGGAPKNIQYF; cdr3_nt: TGTGCCAGTAGTCTTGGGACTAGCGGGGGGGCCCCCAAAAACATTCAGTACTTC
clone_size: few; v_call: TRBV30; j_call: TRBJ2-7; d_call: TRBD1; cdr3_aa: CAWSLDRAGEQYF; cdr3_nt: TGTGCCTGGAGTTTGGACAGGGCCGGCGAGCAGTACTTC
clone_size: NA; v_call: TRBV7-9; j_call: TRBJ1-4; d_call: NA; cdr3_aa: CASSPGTGDEKLFF; cdr3_nt: TGTGCCAGCAGCCCCGGGACGGGAGATGAAAAACTGTTTTTT
clone_size: NA; v_call: TRBV11-2; j_call: TRBJ2-3; d_call: NA; cdr3_aa: CASSQAPFLPDTQYF; cdr3_nt: TGTGCCAGCAGCCAAGCCCCCTTTCTCCCAGATACGCAGTATTTT
clone_size: few; v_call: TRBV9; j_call: TRBJ2-2; d_call: TRBD2; cdr3_aa: CASSVAGGGNTGELFF; cdr3_nt: TGTGCCAGCAGCGTAGCTGGGGGGGGAAACACCGGGGAGCTGTTTTTT
clone_size: NA; v_call: TRBV11-2; j_call: TRBJ2-3; d_call: NA; cdr3_aa: CASRAPSSTDTQYF; cdr3_nt: TGTGCCAGCAGAGCCCCTTCTAGCACAGATACGCAGTATTTT
clone_size: NA; v_call: TRBV6-1; j_call: TRBJ1-5; d_call: NA; cdr3_aa: CASRGSNQPQHF; cdr3_nt: TGTGCCAGCCGGGGTAGCAATCAGCCCCAGCATTTT
clone_size: once; v_call: TRBV4-1; j_call: TRBJ2-1; d_call: NA; cdr3_aa: CASSQRGGGAEQFF; cdr3_nt: TGCGCCAGCAGCCAAAGGGGGGGTGGGGCGGAGCAGTTCTTC